A single sample is the source of the 21 T cell receptor beta chains below, sequenced in a study of blood T cells in healthy people across ages. Together with a sample-barcoded 5' primer, a J-beta primer mix was included in a second PCR lasting about 6 to 11 cycles. From the 5' RACE reads, TCRdb called clonotypes with MiXCR, one entry per CDR3 protein. The repertoire holds roughly 800,000 distinct CDR3 sequences, around 36% seen once, with approximately 13% in the top ten. The sample was blood. These receptors all come from a young man in good health.

The chain recombines TRBV29-1 with TRBJ1-1; 7 bases are shared with TRBD1. This CDR3 is 15 amino acids long. Germline-derived CDR1 and CDR2 are SQVTM and ANQGSEA. V gave up 6 bases and J gave up 2 bases; unmatched junction bases: 12. The CDR3 DNA reads as TGCAGCGTGCAGACCTCCGGGACAGATAACACTGAAGCTTTCTTT. Translated, it gives CSVQTSGTDNTEAFF.

The V gene is TRBV29-1, the J gene TRBJ2-5; TRBD1 matches at 8 bases. The CDR3 extends over 14 amino acids. The V segment lost 6 bases and the J segment 5 bases; nucleotides outside the gene matches: 11. CDR1 and CDR2 from the germline V gene are SQVTM and ANQGSEA. The CDR3 region is CSVAYRGDRETQYF. The CDR3, as DNA: TGCAGCGTGGCCTACAGGGGGGATAGGGAGACCCAGTACTTC.

V is TRBV7-2 and J is TRBJ2-1; TRBD1 matches 7 bases. The CDR3 totals 16 residues. Per germline, CDR1 SGHTA and CDR2 FQGNSA. Trimming removed 2 bases from V and 6 bases from J; junction bases left unmatched: 10. CDR3 protein: CASSLSGRGSGNEQFF. In nucleotides, the CDR3 is TGTGCCAGCAGCTTAAGTGGCAGGGGGTCGGGCAATGAGCAGTTCTTC.

This clonotype was observed many times. The chain recombines TRBV20-1 with TRBJ2-1, with TRBD1 identical over 9 bases. V gave up 0 bases and J gave up 0 bases; unmatched junction bases: 9. CDR1 is DFQATT, CDR2 SNEGSKA, per germline (reference sequence). The CDR3 has 18 amino acids. CDR3 residues: CSARDGTGIRSSYNEQFF. The DNA of the CDR3 is TGCAGTGCTAGAGATGGGACAGGGATAAGGAGCTCCTACAATGAGCAGTTCTTC.

The V call is TRBV20-1, the J call TRBJ1-2, with a weak D call TRBD1 (5 bases). This CDR3 spans 15 amino acids. From germline, CDR1 is DFQATT and CDR2 SNEGSKA (reference sequence). Trimming cost V 6 bases and J 0 bases, with 17 bases left between them. CDR3 residues: CSASGRDGANYGYTF. CDR3 bases: TGCAGTGCCAGCGGCCGGGACGGAGCTAACTATGGCTACACCTTC.

The J gene is TRBJ2-1, the V gene TRBV12-3 or TRBV12-4; TRBD2 aligns across 8 bases. The J segment lost 8 bases and the V segment lost 10 bases, leaving 10 bases of the junction unmatched. The CDR3 totals 13 residues. DNA of the CDR3: TGTGCCATCAGGTCCGGGGGGGCCCATGAGCAGTTCTTC. Protein sequence: CAIRSGGAHEQFF.

This chain links TRBV7-2 with TRBJ2-6; the D is unclear. The CDR3 consists of 16 residues. V was shortened by 5 bases and J by 0 bases, with 11 bases between the two germline ends. The germline gives CDR1 SGHTA, CDR2 FQGNSA. The CDR3 nucleotides read TGTGCCAGCAGCCCTCAGGTTAGCTCTGGGGCCAACGTCCTGACTTTC. Translation: CASSPQVSSGANVLTF. Full variable domain (outside the CDR3, taken from reference TRBV7-2 and TRBJ2-6): GAGVSQSPSNKVTEKGKDVELRCDPISGHTALYWYRQSLGQGLEFLIYFQGNSAPDKSGLPSDRFSAERTGGSVSTLTIQRTQQEDSAVYLCASSPQVSSGANVLTFGAGSRLTVL.

This clonotype showed up just a few times. V is TRBV7-9 and J is TRBJ2-5; D may be TRBD2 (6 bases). Germline loops: CDR1 SEHNR, CDR2 FQNEAQ (reference sequence). This CDR3 spans 15 amino acids. V shed 0 bases and J shed 0 bases, with 8 bases lying between them. This chain's CDR3 is CASSLARDYQETQYF. The CDR3 DNA reads TGTGCCAGCAGCTTAGCGCGGGACTACCAAGAGACCCAGTACTTC.

This clonotype was seen at least ten times. The chain carries TRBV9 and TRBJ1-2; the D gene is possibly TRBD1 (5 bases). Germline V gives CDR1 SGDLS, CDR2 YYNGEE. The CDR3 runs 17 residues. V gave up 3 bases and J gave up 2 bases, with 20 bases separating them. The CDR3 is CASSAGPGLIKNYGYTF. The DNA for the CDR3 is TGTGCCAGCAGCGCGGGACCGGGACTGATTAAAAACTATGGCTACACCTTC.

The CDR3 loop reads CSASVVGGGSYEQYF. CDR3 DNA: TGCAGTGCTAGTGTAGTTGGGGGGGGCTCCTACGAGCAGTACTTC. The chain uses TRBV20-1 and TRBJ2-7, with 7 bases matching TRBD2. The CDR3 covers 15 residues. V lost 3 bases, J lost 0 bases, and 8 bases stayed unmatched. Germline V lookup: CDR1 DFQATT, CDR2 SNEGSKA (reference sequence).

This clonotype showed up many times. V and J are TRBV12-3 or TRBV12-4 and TRBJ1-4; D gene unclear. This CDR3 contains 13 residues. Trimming stripped 0 bases from V and 7 bases from J, with 6 bases between. The CDR3 DNA sequence: TGTGCCAGCAGTTTAGCGGGAGCTGAAAAACTGTTTTTT. Its protein is CASSLAGAEKLFF.

The chain is built from TRBV3-1 and TRBJ2-7; D perhaps matches TRBD1 (6 bases). Germline V gene sequence: CDR1 LGHDT, CDR2 YNNKEL (reference sequence). Trimming took 1 base from V and 3 from J, leaving 10 bases between them. CDR3 size: 14 residues. CDR3 in DNA: TGTGCCAGCAGCCAAGTACAGGGAATCTACGAGCAGTACTTC. Protein: CASSQVQGIYEQYF.

The DNA of the CDR3 is TGTGCCAGCAGCTACCGGACAGGGAACACTGAAGCTTTCTTT. It is translated as CASSYRTGNTEAFF. The chain joins TRBV5-5 to TRBJ1-1; 7 bases align to TRBD1. CDR3 size: 14 residues. Germline CDR1 reads SGHKS; CDR2 reads YYEKEE (reference sequence). Unmatched junction bases numbered 3, after V lost 3 bases and J lost 1 base. Full variable domain (remainder filled in from reference TRBV5-5 and TRBJ1-1): DAGVTQSPTHLIKTRGQQVTLRCSPISGHKSVSWYQQVLGQGPQFIFQYYEKEERGRGNFPDRFSARQFPNYSSELNVNALLLGDSALYLCASSYRTGNTEAFFGQGTRLTVV.

The genes are TRBV18 and TRBJ2-7; D might be TRBD1 (6 bases). The CDR3 loop spans 14 amino acids. Trimming took 5 bases from V and 3 from J, leaving 14 bases between them. Germline CDR1 and CDR2: KGHSH and LQKENI. The DNA for the CDR3 is TGTGCCAGCTCAGCACAGGGATTGGTCTACGAGCAGTACTTC. The encoded protein is CASSAQGLVYEQYF.

The CDR3 DNA sequence: TGTGCCAGCAGCGACCAGGGGGCCGGTAATCAGCCCCAGCATTTT. It yields the protein CASSDQGAGNQPQHF. The chain uses TRBV28 and TRBJ1-5; the match to TRBD1 covers 8 bases. CDR1 and CDR2 (germline): MDHEN, SYDVKM. Trimming at V came to 6 bases and at J to 4 bases, leaving 8 bases not matched to a gene. This CDR3 contains 15 residues.

This clonotype was counted many times. This CDR3 is CASRRGTSASTDTQYF. The CDR3 DNA reads as TGTGCCAGCAGGCGGGGGACTAGCGCCTCCACAGATACGCAGTATTTT. J is TRBJ2-3 and V is TRBV12-3 or TRBV12-4; 10 nucleotides match TRBD2. The CDR3 spans 16 residues. The junction had 8 bases not matched to a gene; V was cut back by 6 bases and J by 2 bases.

This clonotype was recorded once. The J gene is TRBJ2-3, the V gene TRBV6-5, with D perhaps TRBD1 or TRBD2 (6 bases each). Germline V gene lookup returns CDR1 MNHEY and CDR2 SVGAGI. This CDR3 region has 16 residues. Trimming pared 2 bases from V and 4 bases from J, leaving 16 bases between. DNA of the CDR3: TGTGCCAGCAGTTACGCCCGGGGGCGATGGGCAGATACGCAGTATTTT. Its translation: CASSYARGRWADTQYF.

V is TRBV5-1 and J is TRBJ1-5; D not resolved. This CDR3 is 13 amino acids long. The V gene lost 4 bases and the J gene lost 9 bases, with 14 bases spanning the gap. CDR1 is SGHRS and CDR2 is YFSETQ in the germline V gene. Here the CDR3 reads CASSLSGNWPQHF. The CDR3 DNA reads as TGCGCCAGCAGCCTCTCAGGTAACTGGCCCCAGCATTTT.

The chain is built from TRBV12-3 or TRBV12-4 and TRBJ2-7; D tentatively reads TRBD1 or TRBD2 (5 bases each). Between the trimmed V and J ends, which lost 11 bases and 7 bases, there was a span of 24 bases. The CDR3 contains 14 residues. The CDR3 region has the DNA TGTGCCGGCATAGGGGACCCCACACTCGATGAGCAGTACTTC. It is translated as CAGIGDPTLDEQYF.

This clonotype was detected a few times. The chain has TRBV24-1 and TRBJ2-5; no clear D. This CDR3 spans 15 amino acids. Trimming cost V 2 bases and J 3 bases, with 12 bases left between them. The germline CDR1 and CDR2 sequences are KGHDR and SFDVKD. The CDR3 bases are TGTGCCACCAGTGATTATGGCTATGGAGAAGAGACCCAGTACTTC. Its protein is CATSDYGYGEETQYF.

This clonotype was detected only a few times. This chain joins TRBV5-1 and TRBJ2-5, with 15 nucleotides matching TRBD2. Trimming took 4 bases from V and 0 from J; bases not matched to a gene: 7. In germline, CDR1 is SGHRS, CDR2 YFSETQ. The CDR3 has 18 amino acids. CDR3 protein: CASSLGLAGGTNQETQYF. CDR3 nucleotide sequence: TGCGCCAGCAGCCTAGGACTAGCGGGGGGGACAAACCAAGAGACCCAGTACTTC.